This T cell receptor (beta chain) was profiled in a study of cytomegalovirus exposure and HLA in healthy donors. Study-wide results and caveats: In a later analysis, around 18,000 TCR beta sequences were associated with HLA alleles at 0.05 false discovery rate. Sequencing likely caused a cluster of highly shared sequence variants.

The PCR employed 60 Vbeta primers together with 13 Jbeta primers. Measured with immunoSEQ multiplex PCR; TCRdb has only the in-frame clones, and not every one. Here the sample spans about 120,000 clones, around four fifths being singletons. Regarding this clone: Its antigen is not identified.

V was pared by 4 bases and J by 8 bases, with 5 bases of the junction left unmatched. Germline CDR1 and CDR2: SGHTA and FQGNSA. The CDR3 is 13 residues long. The chain recombines TRBV7-2 with TRBJ1-2, with TRBD1 identical over 9 bases. The sequencing input was PBMCs. The clonotype originates from a woman in her forties in good health and CMV-seronegative. The CDR3 coding sequence is TGTGCCAGCAGCTCCGGGACAGGGTTCGGCTACACCTTC. The encoded protein is CASSSGTGFGYTF.